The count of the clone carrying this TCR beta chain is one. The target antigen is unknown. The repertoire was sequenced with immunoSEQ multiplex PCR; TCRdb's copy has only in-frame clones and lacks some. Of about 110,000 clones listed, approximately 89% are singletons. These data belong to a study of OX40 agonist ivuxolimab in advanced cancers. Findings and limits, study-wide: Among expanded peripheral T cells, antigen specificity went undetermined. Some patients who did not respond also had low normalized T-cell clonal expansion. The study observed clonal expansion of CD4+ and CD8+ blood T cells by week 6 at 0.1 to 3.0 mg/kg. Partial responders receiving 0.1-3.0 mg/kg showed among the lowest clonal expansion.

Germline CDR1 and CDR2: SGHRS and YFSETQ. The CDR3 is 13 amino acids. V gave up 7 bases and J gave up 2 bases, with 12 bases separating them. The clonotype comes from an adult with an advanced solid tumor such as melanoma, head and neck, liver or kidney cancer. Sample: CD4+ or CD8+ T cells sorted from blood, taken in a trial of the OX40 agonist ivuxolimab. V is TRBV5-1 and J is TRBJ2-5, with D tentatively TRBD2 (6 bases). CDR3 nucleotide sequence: TGCGCCAGCGCCTTTGGAGGGCAAGAGACCCAGTACTTC. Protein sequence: CASAFGGQETQYF.